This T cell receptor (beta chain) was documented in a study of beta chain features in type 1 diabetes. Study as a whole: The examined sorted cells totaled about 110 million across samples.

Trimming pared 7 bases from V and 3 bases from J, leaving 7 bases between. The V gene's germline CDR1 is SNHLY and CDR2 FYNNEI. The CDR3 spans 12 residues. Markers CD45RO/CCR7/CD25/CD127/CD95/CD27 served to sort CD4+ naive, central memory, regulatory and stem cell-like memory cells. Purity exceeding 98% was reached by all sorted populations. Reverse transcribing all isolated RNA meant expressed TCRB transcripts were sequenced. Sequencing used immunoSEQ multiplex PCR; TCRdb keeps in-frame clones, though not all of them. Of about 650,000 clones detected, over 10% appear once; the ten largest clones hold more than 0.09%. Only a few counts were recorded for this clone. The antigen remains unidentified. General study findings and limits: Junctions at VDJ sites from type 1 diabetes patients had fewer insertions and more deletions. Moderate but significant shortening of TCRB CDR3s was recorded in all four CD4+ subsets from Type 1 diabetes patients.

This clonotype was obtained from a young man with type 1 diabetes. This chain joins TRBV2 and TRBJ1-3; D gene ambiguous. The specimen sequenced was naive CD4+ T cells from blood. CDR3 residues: CASKRGGNTIYF. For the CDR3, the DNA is TGTGCCAGCAAACGGGGTGGAAACACCATATATTTT.